The 32 T cell receptor beta chains below all came from one sample that was sequenced in a study of cytomegalovirus exposure and HLA in healthy donors. The table came from immunoSEQ multiplex PCR; TCRdb's copy has only in-frame clones and leaves some out. The sample holds 120,000 or so clones, about 90% seen once. Sequenced material: PBMCs. Every receptor here comes from a woman between 18 and 29 years old in good health and CMV-seronegative.

This clone was counted once. J is TRBJ2-7 and V is TRBV15; possibly TRBD2 for D (5 bases). Deletions cut 0 bases from V and 6 bases from J, with 18 bases between. Looked up from germline, CDR1 is LNHNV and CDR2 is YYDKDF (reference sequence). This CDR3 has 16 residues. In DNA, the CDR3 is TGTGCCACCAGCAGAGATCCAGGCGAGGGCAAACCCGAGCAGTACTTC. Protein product: CATSRDPGEGKPEQYF.

The table lists this clone with a few counts. This chain joins TRBV4-2 and TRBJ1-1; tentatively, D is TRBD1 (5 bases). V lost 0 bases and J 11 bases, leaving 16 bases between the germline ends. The CDR3 is 14 amino acids. The V gene's germline CDR1 is LGHNA and CDR2 YNFKEQ. Here the CDR3 reads CASSQEVGQGKAFF. The CDR3 DNA is TGTGCCAGCAGCCAAGAGGTCGGGCAGGGCAAGGCTTTCTTT.

V and J are TRBV2 and TRBJ1-4; no definite D call. The CDR3 is 15 residues long. The V end lost 2 bases, the J end lost 0 bases, and 7 bases lay between the germline ends. Germline V gene sequence: CDR1 SNHLY, CDR2 FYNNEI. The CDR3 DNA is TGTGCCAGCAGTGAACTGACACCAACTAATGAAAAACTGTTTTTT. Amino acids: CASSELTPTNEKLFF.

V usage is TRBV7-8 and J usage is TRBJ2-1; D gene ambiguous. Germline CDR1 is SGHVS and CDR2 is FQNEAQ. This CDR3 contains 13 residues. Trimming left V 1 base short and J 7 bases short, with 8 bases between. The CDR3 here is CASSLGQKNEQFF. The CDR3 nucleotides read TGTGCCAGCAGCTTAGGGCAGAAAAATGAGCAGTTCTTC.

The J gene is TRBJ2-3, the V gene TRBV7-3, with TRBD2 identical over 16 bases. Germline-derived CDR1 and CDR2 are SGHTA and FQGTGA. V shed 9 bases and J 0 bases; nucleotides not matched to a gene: 6. The CDR3 extends over 17 amino acids. CDR3 residues: CASGTGLAGGSTDTQYF. The CDR3 coding sequence is TGTGCCAGTGGGACGGGACTAGCGGGAGGGAGCACAGATACGCAGTATTTT.

This chain links TRBV11-2 with TRBJ1-3, with TRBD1 matching 8 bases. The CDR3 runs to 15 residues. The V and J ends lost 4 bases and 2 bases, in that order; junction bases with no gene match: 4. Germline CDR1 SGHAT, CDR2 FQNNGV. CDR3 sequence: CASSSTGDAGNTIYF. The DNA for the CDR3 is TGTGCCAGCAGCTCGACAGGGGATGCTGGAAACACCATATATTTT.

This chain joins TRBV28 and TRBJ2-7; TRBD2 matches 8 bases. The V gene's germline CDR1 is MDHEN and CDR2 SYDVKM. The length of the CDR3 is 14 residues. Losses at the gene ends were 5 bases for V and 3 bases for J; bases not matched to a gene: 6. Here the CDR3 reads CASSVAGNLYEQYF. The DNA of the CDR3 is TGTGCCAGCAGTGTAGCGGGGAACCTCTACGAGCAGTACTTC. The whole variable domain, filled in from reference TRBV28 and TRBJ2-7, reads DVKVTQSSRYLVKRTGEKVFLECVQDMDHENMFWYRQDPGLGLRLIYFSYDVKMKEKGDIPEGYSVSREKKERFSLILESASTNQTSMYLCASSVAGNLYEQYFGPGTRLTVT.

The chain joins TRBV6-1 to TRBJ2-3; 13 nucleotides match TRBD2. The CDR3 extends over 14 amino acids. V dropped 10 bases and J dropped 6; count of bases not matched to a gene: 7. Germline lookup yields CDR1 MNHNS and CDR2 SASEGT. The DNA for the CDR3 is TGTGCCATCGCGACTAGCGGGGGGATCGATACGCAGTATTTT. Protein product: CAIATSGGIDTQYF.

This sequence joins TRBV7-2 and TRBJ1-1; the match to TRBD1 covers 9 bases. This CDR3 spans 15 amino acids. CDR1 is SGHTA and CDR2 is FQGNSA in the germline V gene. V shed 4 bases, J shed 1 base, and the junction held 4 bases outside the gene matches. CDR3 nucleotide sequence: TGTGCCAGCAGCTGGGGGGACAGGGAGAACACTGAAGCTTTCTTT. Protein: CASSWGDRENTEAFF. Filled out from reference TRBV7-2 and TRBJ1-1, the complete variable domain reads GAGVSQSPSNKVTEKGKDVELRCDPISGHTALYWYRQSLGQGLEFLIYFQGNSAPDKSGLPSDRFSAERTGGSVSTLTIQRTQQEDSAVYLCASSWGDRENTEAFFGQGTRLTVV.

The chain couples TRBV6-5 to TRBJ1-1; 12 nucleotides agree with TRBD1. CDR3 length: 14 amino acids. Germline V gives CDR1 MNHEY, CDR2 SVGAGI. The V gene end was trimmed by 5 bases and the J gene end by 3 bases; junction bases not matched to a gene: 1. CDR3 protein: CASSGDRGHTEAFF. CDR3 sequence (DNA): TGTGCCAGCAGTGGGGACAGGGGGCACACTGAAGCTTTCTTT.

The genes are TRBV28 and TRBJ2-7; D is perhaps TRBD1 (5 bases). Germline V gene lookup returns CDR1 MDHEN and CDR2 SYDVKM. CDR3 size: 14 residues. Trimming cost V 1 base and J 5 bases, with 12 bases left between them. The CDR3 nucleotides are TGTGCCAGCAGTTTATATCAGGGTGGCCACGAGCAGTACTTC. It encodes CASSLYQGGHEQYF.

The chain employs TRBV2 and TRBJ2-1; no definite D call. Germline-derived CDR1 and CDR2 are SNHLY and FYNNEI. The CDR3 has 14 residues. Trimming removed 4 bases from V and 7 bases from J, with 14 bases in between. CDR3 sequence reads: CASSVRASTNEQFF. The DNA for the CDR3 is TGTGCCAGCAGTGTGCGAGCGTCCACAAATGAGCAGTTCTTC.

The chain has TRBV9 and TRBJ2-1; D is perhaps TRBD2 (7 bases). Germline CDR1 and CDR2: SGDLS and YYNGEE. The CDR3 runs to 15 residues. V dropped 0 bases and J dropped 3 bases, with 10 bases sitting between them. CDR3 sequence: CASSVGEGGYNEQFF. In nucleotides, the CDR3 is TGTGCCAGCAGCGTAGGGGAGGGGGGCTACAATGAGCAGTTCTTC.

The rearrangement joins TRBV19 to TRBJ1-1, with D unclear. The length of the CDR3 is 13 residues. The V gene lost 3 bases and the J gene lost 2 bases, with 7 bases spanning the gap. The germline gives CDR1 LNHDA, CDR2 SQIVND (reference sequence). CDR3 protein: CASSIALNTEAFF. DNA of the CDR3: TGTGCCAGTAGTATTGCTCTAAACACTGAAGCTTTCTTT.

This chain uses TRBV5-1 with TRBJ1-1; a possible D gene is TRBD1 (5 bases). Per germline, CDR1 SGHRS and CDR2 YFSETQ. The V gene lost 4 bases and the J gene lost 0 bases, with 10 bases spanning the gap. There are 14 residues in the CDR3. The CDR3 loop is CASSPGGMNTEAFF. CDR3 nucleotide sequence: TGCGCCAGCAGCCCGGGGGGGATGAACACTGAAGCTTTCTTT.

The chain uses TRBV14 and TRBJ2-7; the D gene is possibly TRBD2 (5 bases). V lost 0 bases and J 0 bases, leaving 15 bases between the germline ends. CDR1 is SGHDN and CDR2 is FVKESK in the germline V gene. This CDR3 spans 17 amino acids. The CDR3 sequence is CASSQDLSPGFSYEQYF. The CDR3 nucleotides read TGTGCCAGCAGCCAAGATTTAAGCCCGGGGTTCTCCTACGAGCAGTACTTC.

The V and J genes are TRBV7-2 and TRBJ1-6; tentative D call: TRBD1 (6 bases). The CDR3 covers 14 residues. Trimming cost V 4 bases and J 10 bases, with 14 bases left between them. The germline gives CDR1 SGHTA, CDR2 FQGNSA. This chain's CDR3 is CASSSQGSRSPLHF. Here the CDR3 DNA reads TGTGCCAGCAGCTCACAGGGCTCGAGGTCACCCCTCCACTTT.

In nucleotides, the CDR3 is TGTGCCAGCAGCTTGGGTTCTAGCACAGATACGCAGTATTTT. Translating it yields CASSLGSSTDTQYF. The chain uses TRBV5-4 and TRBJ2-3; unclear D gene. Germline CDR1 is SGHNT and CDR2 is YYREEE (reference sequence). The CDR3 totals 14 residues. V was trimmed by 0 bases and J by 0 bases, leaving 5 bases between them.

The CDR3: CASKAGTSGYNEQFF. DNA of the CDR3: TGTGCCTCAAAAGCCGGGACTAGCGGCTACAATGAGCAGTTCTTC. The V and J genes are TRBV10-3 and TRBJ2-1, with 11 bases that match TRBD2. Germline CDR1 ENHRY, CDR2 SYGVKD. The CDR3 length is 15 residues. Trimming at V came to 11 bases and at J to 3 bases, leaving 9 bases not matched to a gene.

This chain links TRBV6-5 with TRBJ2-7; 11 positions match TRBD1. Germline-derived CDR1 and CDR2 are MNHEY and SVGAGI. With 2 bases clipped from V and 3 bases from J, the junction kept 3 bases outside the gene matches. The CDR3 is 15 amino acids. This CDR3 is CASSYAGTGGYEQYF. The CDR3 DNA reads TGTGCCAGCAGTTACGCCGGGACAGGGGGCTACGAGCAGTACTTC.

This chain links TRBV5-1 with TRBJ2-1; 8 bases are shared with TRBD1. The germline CDR1 and CDR2 sequences are SGHRS and YFSETQ. This CDR3 has 13 residues. The ends lost 5 bases at V and 5 bases at J; junction bases unmatched: 3. The CDR3 nucleotides are TGCGCCAGCAGAGGGACAGGCAACAATGAGCAGTTCTTC. Translating it yields CASRGTGNNEQFF.

This rearrangement joins TRBV20-1 to TRBJ2-7; tentatively, D is TRBD1 (7 bases). Per germline, CDR1 DFQATT and CDR2 SNEGSKA (reference sequence). The CDR3 covers 11 residues. V lost 5 bases, J lost 6 bases, and 11 bases lay in between. CDR3 residues: CSADRDSEQYF. CDR3 bases: TGCAGTGCTGACAGGGACTCCGAGCAGTACTTC.

This rearrangement joins TRBV19 to TRBJ1-2, with D unclear. Germline loops: CDR1 LNHDA, CDR2 SQIVND (reference sequence). Trimming stripped 4 bases from V and 8 bases from J, with 11 bases between. CDR3 length equals 12 residues. The CDR3 here is CASSTPNRGYTF. CDR3 in DNA: TGTGCCAGTAGTACCCCCAACAGAGGCTACACCTTC. The whole variable domain, filled in from reference TRBV19 and TRBJ1-2, reads DGGITQSPKYLFRKEGQNVTLSCEQNLNHDAMYWYRQDPGQGLRLIYYSQIVNDFQKGDIAEGYSVSREKKESFPLTVTSAQKNPTAFYLCASSTPNRGYTFGSGTRLTVV.

This clone was observed a single time. This chain links TRBV30 with TRBJ2-5; 8 nucleotides align to TRBD1. The CDR3 spans 13 residues. Germline CDR1 is GTSNPN and CDR2 is SVGIG (reference sequence). V gave up 5 bases and J gave up 5 bases; unmatched junction bases: 7. In DNA form, the CDR3 reads TGTGCCTGGGGACAGGGCGACAGGGAGACCCAGTACTTC. This translates into CAWGQGDRETQYF.

This sequence joins TRBV7-8 and TRBJ2-1; a possible D gene is TRBD1 (5 bases). Trimming removed 4 bases from V and 5 bases from J, with 15 bases in between. Germline V lookup: CDR1 SGHVS, CDR2 FQNEAQ. The CDR3 sequence is 15 residues long. The CDR3 protein is CASSYRVRGHNEQFF. For the CDR3, the DNA is TGTGCCAGCAGCTACAGAGTAAGGGGCCACAATGAGCAGTTCTTC.

The chain recombines TRBV2 with TRBJ1-4; D is undetermined. Germline CDR1 and CDR2: SNHLY and FYNNEI. The CDR3 runs to 14 residues. Trimming left V 6 bases short and J 5 bases short, with 13 bases between. In nucleotides, the CDR3 is TGTGCCAGCAGGGGCACGCCCGAGAATGAAAAACTGTTTTTT. Its protein product is CASRGTPENEKLFF.

This chain connects TRBV2 to TRBJ2-3; 11 bases are a match to TRBD2. Germline CDR1 is SNHLY and CDR2 is FYNNEI. Unmatched junction bases numbered 13, after V lost 10 bases and J lost 1 base. The CDR3 is 17 residues long. CDR3 sequence (DNA): TGTGCCACCCGATGGGCTAGCGGGAGGATGGGCACAGATACGCAGTATTTT. This codes for CATRWASGRMGTDTQYF.

The genes are TRBV27 and TRBJ2-7; maybe TRBD2 (5 bases). V shed 6 bases and J shed 2 bases, with 11 bases lying between them. The CDR3 is made up of 13 amino acids. CDR1 and CDR2 from the germline V gene are MNHEY and SMNVEV (reference sequence). The DNA of the CDR3 is TGTGCCAGCAGCCAAACCGGGACCTACGAGCAGTACTTC. It encodes CASSQTGTYEQYF.

The chain combines TRBV7-8 with TRBJ1-1, with D possibly being TRBD1 (6 bases). Looked up from germline, CDR1 is SGHVS and CDR2 is FQNEAQ. V lost 3 bases to trimming and J lost 8 bases, with 25 bases between them. This CDR3 comprises 17 residues. The CDR3: CASSFDEIQGGQIEAFF. CDR3 nucleotide sequence: TGTGCCAGCAGCTTCGACGAGATACAGGGAGGGCAGATCGAAGCTTTCTTT.

The gene calls are TRBV10-1 and TRBJ2-7, with a weak D call TRBD1 (5 bases). Germline CDR1 reads WNHNN; CDR2 reads SYGVQD (reference sequence). The CDR3 length is 13 residues. The V end was cut by 4 bases, the J end by 4 bases, with 11 bases between. The CDR3 region is CASSGGARYEQYF. Here the CDR3 DNA reads TGCGCCAGCAGTGGTGGGGCTCGGTACGAGCAGTACTTC.

This chain uses TRBV27 with TRBJ1-1; perhaps TRBD1 as D (5 bases). V was shortened by 4 bases and J by 3 bases, with 9 bases between the two germline ends. CDR1 is MNHEY and CDR2 is SMNVEV in the germline V gene (reference sequence). CDR3 length: 13 residues. The CDR3 region is CASSWTGDTEAFF. In nucleotides, the CDR3 is TGTGCCAGCAGTTGGACGGGGGACACTGAAGCTTTCTTT.

The V gene is TRBV30, the J gene TRBJ1-3; 9 nucleotides agree with TRBD1. This CDR3 spans 14 amino acids. Unmatched junction bases numbered 2, after V lost 2 bases and J lost 3 bases. Germline CDR1 reads GTSNPN; CDR2 reads SVGIG (reference sequence). CDR3 sequence (DNA): TGTGCCTGGAGTACAGGGGGCTATGGAAACACCATATATTTT. Amino acid sequence: CAWSTGGYGNTIYF.